The 8 T cell receptor beta chains below all came from one sample that was sequenced in a study of cytomegalovirus exposure and HLA in healthy donors. Vbeta (60) and Jbeta (13) primers were used in the PCR. Clones were sequenced by immunoSEQ multiplex PCR, and TCRdb holds only the in-frame ones, with some missing. This table holds about 130,000 clones, around 74% found once. The sample was PBMCs. The source of these receptors is a woman in her forties or fifties in good health and CMV-seropositive.

The V and J genes are TRBV6-6 and TRBJ1-3; D possibly corresponds to TRBD1 (6 bases). V was shortened by 5 bases and J by 4 bases, with 12 bases between the two germline ends. CDR3 length: 14 amino acids. Germline V gene data show CDR1 as MNHNY and CDR2 as SVGAGI (reference sequence). In DNA, the CDR3 is TGTGCCAGCAGTCTACAGGGTGGGGGAAACACCATATATTTT. Translating gives CASSLQGGGNTIYF.

This clone turned up a few times. The CDR3: CASGDGGDSSEQYF. CDR3 sequence (DNA): TGTGCCAGCGGCGACGGGGGGGATTCAAGCGAGCAGTACTTC. The chain is built from TRBV6-5 and TRBJ2-7; the match to TRBD2 covers 8 bases. In germline, CDR1 is MNHEY, CDR2 SVGAGI. The CDR3 spans 14 residues. The trim removed 8 bases at V and 6 bases at J, leaving 12 bases unmatched.

V gene TRBV5-1 combines with J gene TRBJ1-5; tentative D call: TRBD1 (6 bases). This CDR3 is built from 13 residues. Trimming removed 3 bases from V and 3 bases from J, with 7 bases in between. Germline CDR1 and CDR2: SGHRS and YFSETQ. The DNA for the CDR3 is TGCGCCAGCAGCTGGGACATCAATCAGCCCCAGCATTTT. Translated, it gives CASSWDINQPQHF.

This clone occurred a few times. This chain links TRBV2 with TRBJ2-4; D may be TRBD2 (6 bases). The length of the CDR3 is 16 residues. Germline V lookup: CDR1 SNHLY, CDR2 FYNNEI. V lost 4 bases to trimming and J lost 1 base, with 14 bases between them. Written as DNA, the CDR3 is TGTGCCAGCAGTGGGGGGGTATATATGGCCAAAAACATTCAGTACTTC. Encoded protein: CASSGGVYMAKNIQYF. Full variable domain (remainder filled in from reference TRBV2 and TRBJ2-4): EPEVTQTPSHQVTQMGQEVILRCVPISNHLYFYWYRQILGQKVEFLVSFYNNEISEKSEIFDDQFSVERPDGSNFTLKIRSTKLEDSAMYFCASSGGVYMAKNIQYFGAGTRLSVL.

This clone has just one count. V is TRBV20-1 and J is TRBJ2-5, with D tentatively TRBD2 (5 bases). This CDR3 region has 11 residues. CDR1 is DFQATT and CDR2 is SNEGSKA in the germline V gene (reference sequence). Between the trimmed V and J ends, which lost 5 bases and 11 bases, there was a span of 15 bases. Here the CDR3 reads CSAPVGIKQYF. As DNA, the CDR3 is TGCAGTGCTCCCGTCGGGATAAAGCAGTACTTC.

A few counts support this clone. The J gene is TRBJ1-6, the V gene TRBV6-1; D is undetermined. CDR1 is MNHNS and CDR2 is SASEGT in the germline V gene. The CDR3 loop spans 12 amino acids. V was pared by 5 bases and J by 9 bases, with 8 bases between. The CDR3 protein is CASSFRVSPLHF. CDR3 sequence (DNA): TGTGCCAGCAGTTTTCGGGTTTCACCCCTCCACTTT.

This chain uses TRBV13 with TRBJ2-2; D is undetermined. From germline, CDR1 is PRHDT and CDR2 FYEKMQ (reference sequence). This CDR3 spans 13 amino acids. V was shortened by 3 bases and J by 8 bases, with 10 bases between the two germline ends. The CDR3 bases are TGTGCCAGCAGCTTCGGTCCCCCGGGGGAGCTGTTTTTT. Translating it yields CASSFGPPGELFF.

The rearrangement uses TRBV2 and TRBJ1-6; D gene uncertain. The CDR3 is 17 amino acids. From germline, CDR1 is SNHLY and CDR2 FYNNEI. Trimming cost V 1 base and J 0 bases, with 10 bases left between them. The CDR3 sequence: CASSEEAGSSYNSPLHF. As DNA, the CDR3 is TGTGCCAGCAGTGAAGAAGCAGGCAGCTCCTATAATTCACCCCTCCACTTT.